These 28 T cell receptor beta chains share one sample of origin, sequenced in a study of T cells in Graves' hyperthyroidism and ophthalmopathy. RNA transcripts provided the source from which TCR beta CDR3 regions were amplified. First-round RT-PCR with HTBI primers amplified the TCR CDR3 region. TCRdb re-derived calls from the multiplex PCR reads in MiXCR, one entry per CDR3 protein. The sample carries 650,000 to 800,000 distinct CDR3 sequences, over 40% recorded once. Sequencing used peripheral blood or thyroid tissue (not recorded which). Receptors were obtained from an adult man with Graves' disease, either hyperthyroidism or ophthalmopathy (not recorded which).

With respect to this clonotype: This sequence may be a read error, since a much larger clone differs from it by one base. The chain recombines TRBV7-9 with TRBJ1-1; D is uncertain. V was trimmed by 3 bases and J by 1 base, leaving 6 bases between them. The germline V gene encodes CDR1 SEHNR and CDR2 FQNEAQ (reference sequence). This CDR3 has 13 residues. CDR3 DNA: TGTGCCAGCAGCTTTCAGGCGAACACTGAAGCTTTCTTT. This codes for CASSFQANTEAFF.

This clonotype was seen ten or more times. The CDR3 nucleotides read TGCAGCGTTGAAGATGCGACAGGGAAACGCTATGGCTACACCTTC. Translation gives CSVEDATGKRYGYTF. The rearrangement links TRBV29-1 to TRBJ1-2; 7 bases fit TRBD1. The CDR3 contains 15 residues. Germline V gene lookup returns CDR1 SQVTM and CDR2 ANQGSEA. The junction had 8 bases not matched to a gene; V was cut back by 0 bases and J by 4 bases.

This clonotype was seen at least ten times. The rearrangement links TRBV2 to TRBJ1-5; no definite D call. The CDR3 is 16 residues long. Trimming stripped 1 base from V and 0 bases from J, with 10 bases between. Germline CDR1 SNHLY, CDR2 FYNNEI. In DNA, the CDR3 is TGTGCCAGCAGTGAAGACCGGGGTTATAGCAATCAGCCCCAGCATTTT. Its translation: CASSEDRGYSNQPQHF.

The chain joins TRBV20-1 to TRBJ1-5, with 7 bases identical to TRBD1. In germline, CDR1 is DFQATT, CDR2 SNEGSKA (reference sequence). The CDR3 contains 12 residues. V lost 2 bases, J lost 7 bases, and 2 bases stayed unmatched. The CDR3 loop is CSARSTGQPQHF. The CDR3 DNA is TGCAGTGCTAGATCGACAGGGCAGCCCCAGCATTTT.

The rearrangement joins TRBV24-1 to TRBJ2-6, with no clear D. CDR1 and CDR2 (germline): KGHDR, SFDVKD. The CDR3 sequence is 13 residues long. The ends were cut back, 10 bases at V and 0 bases at J, with 6 bases in the middle. CDR3 DNA sequence: TGTGCCACAGAGAGCTCTGGGGCCAACGTCCTGACTTTC. The encoded protein is CATESSGANVLTF.

The chain joins TRBV20-1 to TRBJ1-1; D ambiguous. From germline, CDR1 is DFQATT and CDR2 SNEGSKA (reference sequence). This CDR3 region has 13 residues. Trimming removed 3 bases from V and 5 bases from J, with 13 bases in between. The CDR3 DNA reads as TGCAGTGCTAGGGCTGGGGTAAAAACTGAAGCTTTCTTT. Protein: CSARAGVKTEAFF.

The V gene is TRBV2, the J gene TRBJ1-2, with 11 bases fitting TRBD1. The CDR3 has 17 amino acids. The V segment lost 4 bases and the J segment 8 bases; nucleotides outside the gene matches: 15. Germline CDR1 SNHLY, CDR2 FYNNEI. The CDR3 coding sequence is TGTGCCAGCAGTGGTTTACGAAGAGGACAGGGGGCCATAGGCTACACCTTC. This gives the protein CASSGLRRGQGAIGYTF.

The chain is built from TRBV29-1 and TRBJ1-6; the match to TRBD1 covers 12 bases. CDR3 length: 14 amino acids. The germline gives CDR1 SQVTM, CDR2 ANQGSEA. Trimming removed 6 bases from V and 8 bases from J; junction bases left unmatched: 5. The CDR3 DNA sequence: TGCAGCGTGGAGGGACAGGGGGCGTATTCACCCCTCCACTTT. Its translation is CSVEGQGAYSPLHF.

This clonotype has only a few counts. The rearrangement links TRBV7-2 to TRBJ1-3; perhaps TRBD1 as D (6 bases). The CDR3 spans 15 residues. V was pared by 5 bases and J by 5 bases, with 16 bases between. Germline assignment: CDR1 SGHTA and CDR2 FQGNSA. The CDR3 DNA reads as TGTGCCAGCAGCCAGGCACAGGGAGTAAGAAACACCATATATTTT. Protein: CASSQAQGVRNTIYF.

The rearrangement uses TRBV9 and TRBJ1-3; 10 bases fit TRBD1. The CDR3 is made up of 16 amino acids. With 2 bases clipped from V and 1 base from J, the junction kept 3 bases outside the gene matches. Germline CDR1 reads SGDLS; CDR2 reads YYNGEE. The CDR3 nucleotides are TGTGCCAGCAGCGTTGACAGGGGGCGTTCTGGAAACACCATATATTTT. This codes for CASSVDRGRSGNTIYF. The complete variable domain, with remaining parts taken from reference TRBV9 and TRBJ1-3, reads DSGVTQTPKHLITATGQRVTLRCSPRSGDLSVYWYQQSLDQGLQFLIQYYNGEERAKGNILERFSAQQFPDLHSELNLSSLELGDSALYFCASSVDRGRSGNTIYFGEGSWLTVV.

With regard to this clonotype: With a much larger clone just one base away, this may be a read error. The rearrangement links TRBV29-1 to TRBJ1-1; 7 nucleotides line up with TRBD1. The CDR3 is 15 residues long. Trimming took 3 bases from V and 1 from J; bases not matched to a gene: 8. Germline CDR1 SQVTM, CDR2 ANQGSEA. CDR3 sequence: CSVDRQGKANTEAFF. CDR3 sequence (DNA): TGCAGCGTTGATCGACAGGGAAAGGCGAACACTGAAGCTTTCTTT.

This clonotype has ten or more counts. The CDR3 coding sequence is TGTGCTGCCGAGACAGAGTCCTATGGCTACACCTTC. This codes for CAAETESYGYTF. The chain carries TRBV19 and TRBJ1-2; tentatively, D is TRBD1 (5 bases). The CDR3 is 12 residues long. The germline V gene encodes CDR1 LNHDA and CDR2 SQIVND (reference sequence). The full variable domain, completed using reference TRBV19 and TRBJ1-2, is DGGITQSPKYLFRKEGQNVTLSCEQNLNHDAMYWYRQDPGQGLRLIYYSQIVNDFQKGDIAEGYSVSREKKESFPLTVTSAQKNPTAFYLCAAETESYGYTFGSGTRLTVV.

The J gene is TRBJ1-5, the V gene TRBV15; D perhaps matches TRBD1 (5 bases). V was cut by 3 bases and J by 3 bases, with 12 bases left in between. CDR3 length: 15 residues. CDR1 and CDR2 (germline): LNHNV, YYDKDF (reference sequence). CDR3 amino acids: CATSSDGTANQPQHF. The CDR3 coding sequence is TGTGCCACCAGCAGTGACGGGACGGCCAATCAGCCCCAGCATTTT.

The J gene is TRBJ1-1, the V gene TRBV2; 10 bases fit TRBD1. Germline V gives CDR1 SNHLY, CDR2 FYNNEI. Trimming removed 6 bases from V and 3 bases from J; junction bases left unmatched: 7. The length of the CDR3 is 15 residues. CDR3 residues: CASSVVGTGDTEAFF. In DNA form, the CDR3 reads TGTGCCAGCAGCGTAGTGGGGACAGGGGACACTGAAGCTTTCTTT.

This clonotype was seen only once. The V gene is TRBV9, the J gene TRBJ1-1; no clear D gene. V was cut by 3 bases and J by 0 bases, with 15 bases left in between. Germline lookup yields CDR1 SGDLS and CDR2 YYNGEE. The CDR3 spans 16 residues. CDR3 DNA: TGTGCCAGCAGCGCCCAGGACGGCCTATTGAACACTGAAGCTTTCTTT. Translated: CASSAQDGLLNTEAFF.

In the case of this clonotype: Given the absence of the conserved phenylalanine or tryptophan at the CDR3 end, a read error is likely. It is unclear where the CDR3 begins or ends on the DNA, so no DNA is shown, and the CDR3 is as TCRdb lists it. The genes are TRBV7-9 and TRBJ2-2; TRBD1, the table's D call, lacks a check against the DNA. CDR1 is SEHNR, CDR2 FQNEAQ, per germline (reference sequence). The CDR3 is made up of 8 amino acids, end residues included. This chain's CDR3 is CASSSLQG.

This clonotype was seen more than once but under ten times. The chain combines TRBV28 with TRBJ1-1; D is ambiguous. The CDR3 length is 10 residues. Trimming took off 3 bases at V and 8 bases at J, with 4 bases between the two ends. Germline CDR1 reads MDHEN; CDR2 reads SYDVKM. The CDR3 is CASSLGEAFF. CDR3 in DNA: TGTGCCAGCAGTTTGGGGGAAGCTTTCTTT.

The rearrangement joins TRBV29-1 to TRBJ1-2; D gene ambiguous. Germline CDR1 and CDR2: SQVTM and ANQGSEA. V lost 5 bases, J lost 4 bases, and 11 bases lay in between. The CDR3 length is 12 residues. The DNA of the CDR3 is TGCAGCGTTAACTCCCGCTTCTATGGCTACACCTTC. Amino acids: CSVNSRFYGYTF.

The genes are TRBV11-2 and TRBJ2-5; 10 bases align to TRBD1. The J call is uncertain, as TRBJ2-7 better fits the DNA end. This CDR3 comprises 14 residues. The germline CDR1 and CDR2 sequences are SGHAT and FQNNGV. CDR3 nucleotide sequence: TGTGCCAGCACTAGACAGGGGGCGATCTACGAGCAGTACTTC. Its protein product is CASTRQGAIYEQYF.

V and J are TRBV6-5 and TRBJ1-1, with D tentatively TRBD1 (5 bases). CDR3 length: 12 amino acids. Germline CDR1 is MNHEY and CDR2 is SVGAGI. Trimming removed 4 bases from V and 11 bases from J, with 14 bases in between. CDR3 residues: CASSFEGFRAFF. DNA of the CDR3: TGTGCCAGCAGTTTCGAGGGGTTCAGGGCTTTCTTT.

Note on this clonotype: This could be a read error, since a much larger clone is one nucleotide away. The rearrangement links TRBV10-2 to TRBJ1-1; TRBD1 is a possible D gene (6 bases). Germline assignment: CDR1 WSHSY and CDR2 SAAADI. This CDR3 is built from 13 residues. The DNA of the CDR3 is TGCGCCAGCACCGATGACAGGAACACTGAAGCTCTCTTT. This gives the protein CASTDDRNTEALF.

This clonotype has at least ten counts. The chain employs TRBV2 and TRBJ1-5; 9 bases are a match to TRBD1. There are 15 residues in the CDR3. The trim removed 4 bases at V and 3 bases at J, leaving 4 bases unmatched. CDR1 and CDR2 (germline): SNHLY, FYNNEI. CDR3 protein: CASSGGTGNNQPQHF. The CDR3 nucleotides are TGTGCCAGCAGTGGCGGGACAGGGAACAATCAGCCCCAGCATTTT.

Of note for this clonotype: The CDR3 does not close with the conserved phenylalanine or tryptophan, likely indicating a read error. V usage is TRBV9 and J usage is TRBJ2-7, with D hard to call. Germline V CDR1 and CDR2: SGDLS, YYNGEE. This CDR3 spans 16 amino acids. This CDR3 is CASSQGSRLGIYEQYL. For the CDR3, the DNA is TGCGCCAGCAGCCAAGGCAGCAGGTTAGGGATCTACGAGCAGTACCTC.

Only one count was recorded for this clonotype. The chain employs TRBV24-1 and TRBJ2-7; TRBD1 aligns across 12 bases. CDR3 length: 16 amino acids. The V and J ends lost 2 bases and 3 bases, in that order; junction bases with no gene match: 4. The V gene's germline CDR1 is KGHDR and CDR2 SFDVKD. CDR3 loop: CATSDSGQGAGYEQYF. The CDR3, as DNA: TGTGCCACCAGTGATTCGGGACAGGGGGCTGGCTACGAGCAGTACTTC.

The chain couples TRBV2 to TRBJ1-5; a possible D gene is TRBD1 (5 bases). CDR1 and CDR2 from the germline V gene are SNHLY and FYNNEI. V was trimmed by 8 bases and J by 0 bases, leaving 17 bases between them. The CDR3 is 16 amino acids. Written as DNA, the CDR3 is TGTGCCAGCTATAGACAGATAGAATATAGCAATCAGCCCCAGCATTTT. Translated: CASYRQIEYSNQPQHF.

This clonotype was seen a few times. The CDR3 loop reads CASSSTQGTNEKLFF. CDR3 DNA: TGCGCCAGCAGCTCAACTCAGGGGACTAATGAAAAACTGTTTTTT. V is TRBV5-1 and J is TRBJ1-4; D might be TRBD1 (6 bases). In germline, CDR1 is SGHRS, CDR2 YFSETQ. The V and J ends lost 3 bases and 2 bases respectively, with 11 bases between them. The CDR3 contains 15 residues.

This clonotype was detected only once. The chain employs TRBV10-3 and TRBJ1-4; 7 bases are shared with TRBD1. The CDR3 extends over 14 amino acids. The V gene end was trimmed by 11 bases and the J gene end by 4 bases; junction bases not matched to a gene: 10. From germline, CDR1 is ENHRY and CDR2 SYGVKD. The CDR3 DNA is TGTGCCGCGTCCGGGACAGTCTTTAATGAAAAACTGTTTTTT. This gives the protein CAASGTVFNEKLFF.

The rearrangement joins TRBV20-1 to TRBJ1-4; D possibly corresponds to TRBD1 (6 bases). The V and J ends lost 6 bases and 0 bases respectively, with 14 bases between them. Germline CDR1 and CDR2: DFQATT and SNEGSKA (reference sequence). This CDR3 is built from 15 residues. For the CDR3, the DNA is TGCAGTGCCGAACAGGGACGTACAACTAATGAAAAACTGTTTTTT. Translating gives CSAEQGRTTNEKLFF.